Listed below are T cell receptor beta chains from one sample, sequenced in a study of PD-1 blockade in classical Hodgkin lymphoma. Here immunoSEQ multiplex PCR was the method, and the copy in TCRdb shows in-frame clones only, minus some. Of around 150,000 clones listed, less than 80% were seen once; the top ten hold 7.5% to 9.5%. The sample consisted of peripheral blood mononuclear cells (PBMCs), taken before the second cycle of nivolumab. These receptors were taken from a human donor with classical Hodgkin lymphoma. The CDR3 runs from the conserved cysteine through the conserved F or W. The order of the fields is J gene, V gene, CDR3 protein.

j_call: TRBJ2-5
v_call: TRBV7-7
cdr3_aa: CASSLGRQETQYF

j_call: TRBJ2-7
v_call: TRBV19
cdr3_aa: CASSKQGQLAGGTYEQYF

j_call: TRBJ1-2
v_call: TRBV6-5
cdr3_aa: CASSPGSGGAQGYTF

j_call: TRBJ2-3
v_call: TRBV7-6
cdr3_aa: CASSLSPDRDTDTQYF

j_call: TRBJ2-5
v_call: TRBV6-5
cdr3_aa: CASSFAGGSGETQYF

j_call: TRBJ2-7
v_call: TRBV7-2
cdr3_aa: CASSLALSSYEQYF

j_call: TRBJ2-1
v_call: TRBV4-2
cdr3_aa: CASSQDPGGRANEQFF

j_call: TRBJ2-2
v_call: TRBV10-3
cdr3_aa: CAISHRDYNTGELFF

j_call: TRBJ1-2
v_call: TRBV19
cdr3_aa: CASSIGFPGPNYGYTF

j_call: TRBJ2-1
v_call: TRBV5-6
cdr3_aa: CASSLRTGTISYNEQFF

j_call: TRBJ1-1
v_call: TRBV18
cdr3_aa: CASSLRQGRDTEAFF

j_call: TRBJ2-2
v_call: TRBV30
cdr3_aa: CAGDGTRWAGELFF

j_call: TRBJ1-1
v_call: TRBV2
cdr3_aa: CASSEGDLRVTEAFF

j_call: TRBJ1-2
v_call: TRBV6-5
cdr3_aa: CASSSGQELGYTF

j_call: TRBJ2-7
v_call: TRBV6-5
cdr3_aa: CASSYSNSYEQYF

j_call: TRBJ1-1
v_call: TRBV11-2
cdr3_aa: CASSRNREVTEAFF

j_call: TRBJ2-3
v_call: TRBV28
cdr3_aa: CASSLAISRTDTQYF

j_call: TRBJ2-4
v_call: TRBV2
cdr3_aa: CASSVVNWDPVGKNIQYF

j_call: TRBJ1-6
v_call: TRBV13
cdr3_aa: CASSLGRNSPLHF

j_call: TRBJ1-1
v_call: TRBV4-3
cdr3_aa: CASSQRSRGHVRARDTEAFF

j_call: TRBJ1-5
v_call: TRBV15
cdr3_aa: CATSRDGEPDQPQHF

j_call: TRBJ2-1
v_call: TRBV19
cdr3_aa: CASSIIASGRANEQFF

j_call: TRBJ1-2
v_call: TRBV29-1
cdr3_aa: CSVVPPETYGYTF

j_call: TRBJ2-1
v_call: TRBV25-1
cdr3_aa: CASSEGGSVTYNEQFF

j_call: TRBJ2-2
v_call: TRBV7-8
cdr3_aa: CAGSLAPQTGESTGELFF

j_call: TRBJ1-2
v_call: TRBV10-3
cdr3_aa: CAISESGVGYTF

j_call: TRBJ2-1
v_call: TRBV11-3
cdr3_aa: CASSLESWQGRGNEQFF

j_call: TRBJ2-2
v_call: TRBV6-6
cdr3_aa: CASTGSNTGELFF

j_call: TRBJ1-1
v_call: TRBV11-2
cdr3_aa: CASSPREGAEAFF

j_call: TRBJ1-1
v_call: TRBV28
cdr3_aa: CASSLNLVRTANTEAFF

j_call: TRBJ2-7
v_call: TRBV4-1
cdr3_aa: CASSLGLADYEQYF

j_call: TRBJ2-2
v_call: TRBV7-2
cdr3_aa: CASSLSTGELFF

j_call: TRBJ1-6
v_call: TRBV7-2
cdr3_aa: CASSLVLALGGSPLHF

j_call: TRBJ2-2
v_call: TRBV18
cdr3_aa: CASSPSSSGRNTGELFF

j_call: TRBJ2-7
v_call: TRBV30
cdr3_aa: CAWSSPRGSRPISYEQYF

j_call: TRBJ2-5
v_call: TRBV30
cdr3_aa: CAWRTALVETQYF

j_call: TRBJ2-3
v_call: TRBV5-1
cdr3_aa: CASSLGTWADTQYF

j_call: TRBJ1-1
v_call: TRBV11-2
cdr3_aa: CASSSGRVPTEAFF

j_call: TRBJ1-2
v_call: TRBV6-1
cdr3_aa: CASYSNYGYTF

j_call: TRBJ2-2
v_call: TRBV23-1
cdr3_aa: CASSQCFRGTENTGELFF

j_call: TRBJ1-2
v_call: TRBV2
cdr3_aa: CASSVQGLWRYTF

j_call: TRBJ2-7
v_call: TRBV28
cdr3_aa: CASSFPTGRGEQYF

j_call: TRBJ2-5
v_call: TRBV5-6
cdr3_aa: CASSFVEFQETQYF

j_call: TRBJ1-4
v_call: TRBV28
cdr3_aa: CASGRTNEKLFF

j_call: TRBJ2-3
v_call: TRBV5-4
cdr3_aa: CASSSPVSDTQYF

j_call: TRBJ1-2
v_call: TRBV6-5
cdr3_aa: CASSYSVYGGTF

j_call: TRBJ2-3
v_call: TRBV12-5
cdr3_aa: CASGLASGTETDTQYF

j_call: TRBJ2-1
v_call: TRBV6-5
cdr3_aa: CASSPSWNEQFF

j_call: TRBJ2-7
v_call: TRBV7-2
cdr3_aa: CASSLTQGTHEQYF

j_call: TRBJ2-7
v_call: TRBV28
cdr3_aa: CASSLFVRGADYEQYF

j_call: TRBJ1-3
v_call: TRBV5-1
cdr3_aa: CASSQGTSGNTIYF

j_call: TRBJ2-6
v_call: TRBV5-6
cdr3_aa: CASSLGVWSGANVLTF

j_call: TRBJ2-7
v_call: TRBV9
cdr3_aa: CASSVGTSGYEQYF

j_call: TRBJ1-1
v_call: TRBV7-3
cdr3_aa: CASSFGENTEAFF

j_call: TRBJ1-2
v_call: TRBV9
cdr3_aa: CASSLLGSSPYGYTF

j_call: TRBJ2-1
v_call: TRBV28
cdr3_aa: CASSLGGDEQFF

j_call: TRBJ2-3
v_call: TRBV11-3
cdr3_aa: CASSLEGGGTDTQYF

j_call: TRBJ1-2
v_call: TRBV5-1
cdr3_aa: CASSLAGGLGYGYTF

j_call: TRBJ2-1
v_call: TRBV6-5
cdr3_aa: CASSPGLDNEQFF

j_call: TRBJ2-7
v_call: TRBV28
cdr3_aa: CASSLGRDYEQYF